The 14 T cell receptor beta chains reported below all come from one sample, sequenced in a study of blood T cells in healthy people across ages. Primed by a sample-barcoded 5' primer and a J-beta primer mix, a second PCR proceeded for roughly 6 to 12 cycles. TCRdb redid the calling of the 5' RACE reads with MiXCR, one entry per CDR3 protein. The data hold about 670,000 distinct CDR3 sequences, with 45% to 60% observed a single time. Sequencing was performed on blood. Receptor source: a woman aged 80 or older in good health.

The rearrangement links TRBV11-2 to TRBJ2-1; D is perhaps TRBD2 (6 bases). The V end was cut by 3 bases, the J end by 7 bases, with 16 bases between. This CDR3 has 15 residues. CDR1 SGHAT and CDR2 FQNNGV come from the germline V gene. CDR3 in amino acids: CASSFLALVSNEQFF. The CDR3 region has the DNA TGTGCCAGCAGCTTCCTAGCGCTGGTTTCAAATGAGCAGTTCTTC.

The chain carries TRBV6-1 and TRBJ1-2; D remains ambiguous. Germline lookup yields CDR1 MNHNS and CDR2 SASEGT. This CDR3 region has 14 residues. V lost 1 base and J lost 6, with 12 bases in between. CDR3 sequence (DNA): TGTGCCAGCAGTGAAGGTCAAGACATTGATGGCTACACCTTC. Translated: CASSEGQDIDGYTF.

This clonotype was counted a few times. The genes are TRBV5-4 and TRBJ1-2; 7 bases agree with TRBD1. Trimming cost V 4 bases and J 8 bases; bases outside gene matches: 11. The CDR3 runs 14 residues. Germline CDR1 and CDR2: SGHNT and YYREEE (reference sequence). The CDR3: CASSPGQELRGYTF. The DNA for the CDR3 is TGTGCCAGCAGCCCCGGACAGGAACTGCGGGGCTACACCTTC.

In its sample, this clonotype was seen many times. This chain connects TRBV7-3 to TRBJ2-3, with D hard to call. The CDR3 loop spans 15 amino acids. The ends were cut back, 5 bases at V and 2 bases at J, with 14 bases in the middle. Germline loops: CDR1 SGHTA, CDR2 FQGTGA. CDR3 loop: CASSAIGSFTDTQYF. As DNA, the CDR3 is TGTGCCAGCAGCGCAATAGGTAGTTTCACAGATACGCAGTATTTT.

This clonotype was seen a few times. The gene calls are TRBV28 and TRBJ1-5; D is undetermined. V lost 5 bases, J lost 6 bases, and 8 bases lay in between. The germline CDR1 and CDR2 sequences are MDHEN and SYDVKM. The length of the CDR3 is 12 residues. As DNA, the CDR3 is TGTGCCAGCAGTATCAAGAGTCAGCCCCAGCATTTT. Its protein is CASSIKSQPQHF.

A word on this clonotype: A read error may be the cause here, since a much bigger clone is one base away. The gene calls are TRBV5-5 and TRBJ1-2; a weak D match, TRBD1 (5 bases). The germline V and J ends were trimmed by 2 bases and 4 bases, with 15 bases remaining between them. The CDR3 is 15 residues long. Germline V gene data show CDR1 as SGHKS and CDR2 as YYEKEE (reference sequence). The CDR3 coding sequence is TGTGCCAGCAGCTTAACCCAGGGTGCAGGCTATGGCTACACCTTC. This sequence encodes CASSLTQGAGYGYTF.

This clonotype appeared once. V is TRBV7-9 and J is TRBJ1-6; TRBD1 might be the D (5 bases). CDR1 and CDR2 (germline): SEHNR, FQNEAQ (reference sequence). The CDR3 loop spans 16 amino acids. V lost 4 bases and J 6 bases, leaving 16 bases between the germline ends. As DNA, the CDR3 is TGTGCCAGCAGCTCCACCCCAGGGTTCGGTAATTCACCCCTCCACTTT. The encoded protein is CASSSTPGFGNSPLHF.

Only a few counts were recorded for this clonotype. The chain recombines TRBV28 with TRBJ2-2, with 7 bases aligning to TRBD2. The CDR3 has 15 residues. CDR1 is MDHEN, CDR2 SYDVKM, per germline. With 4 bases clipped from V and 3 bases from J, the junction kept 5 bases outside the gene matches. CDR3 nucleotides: TGTGCCAGCAGTTCGGCAGGGAGGGACACCGGGGAGCTGTTTTTT. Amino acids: CASSSAGRDTGELFF. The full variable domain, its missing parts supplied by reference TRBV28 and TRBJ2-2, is DVKVTQSSRYLVKRTGEKVFLECVQDMDHENMFWYRQDPGLGLRLIYFSYDVKMKEKGDIPEGYSVSREKKERFSLILESASTNQTSMYLCASSSAGRDTGELFFGEGSRLTVL.

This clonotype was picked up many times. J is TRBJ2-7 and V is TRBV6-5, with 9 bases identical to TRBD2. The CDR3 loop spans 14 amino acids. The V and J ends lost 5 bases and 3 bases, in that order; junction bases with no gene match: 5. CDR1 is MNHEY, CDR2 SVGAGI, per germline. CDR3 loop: CASSPFSGSYEQYF. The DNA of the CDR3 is TGTGCCAGCAGTCCGTTTAGCGGGAGCTACGAGCAGTACTTC.

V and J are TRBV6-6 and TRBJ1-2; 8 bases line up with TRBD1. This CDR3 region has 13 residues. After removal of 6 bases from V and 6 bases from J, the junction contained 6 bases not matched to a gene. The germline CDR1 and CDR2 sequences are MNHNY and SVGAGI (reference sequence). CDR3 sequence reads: CASSRTGRDGYTF. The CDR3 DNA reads TGTGCCAGCAGCCGGACAGGGAGGGATGGCTACACCTTC.

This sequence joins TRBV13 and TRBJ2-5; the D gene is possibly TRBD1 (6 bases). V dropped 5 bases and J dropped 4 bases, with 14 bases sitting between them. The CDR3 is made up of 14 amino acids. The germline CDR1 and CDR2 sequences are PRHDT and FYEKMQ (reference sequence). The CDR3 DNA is TGTGCCAGCAGCGCATGGACAGTCCCAGAGACCCAGTACTTC. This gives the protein CASSAWTVPETQYF.

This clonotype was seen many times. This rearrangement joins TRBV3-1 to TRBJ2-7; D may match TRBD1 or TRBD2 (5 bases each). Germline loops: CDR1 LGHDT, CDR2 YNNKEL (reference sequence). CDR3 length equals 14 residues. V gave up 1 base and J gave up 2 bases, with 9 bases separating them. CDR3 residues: CASSQGGETYEQYF. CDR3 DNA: TGTGCCAGCAGCCAAGGAGGGGAGACCTACGAGCAGTACTTC.

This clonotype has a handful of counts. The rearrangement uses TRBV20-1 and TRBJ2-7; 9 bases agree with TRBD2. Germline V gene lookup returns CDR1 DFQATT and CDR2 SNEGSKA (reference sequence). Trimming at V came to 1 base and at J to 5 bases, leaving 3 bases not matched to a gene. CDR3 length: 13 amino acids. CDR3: CSARGGLAHEQYF. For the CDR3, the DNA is TGCAGTGCTAGAGGGGGACTAGCCCACGAGCAGTACTTC.

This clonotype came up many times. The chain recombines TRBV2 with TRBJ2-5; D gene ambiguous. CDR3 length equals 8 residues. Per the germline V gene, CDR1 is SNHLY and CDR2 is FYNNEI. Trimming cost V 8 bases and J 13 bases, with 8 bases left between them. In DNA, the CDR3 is TGTGCCAGCCTCCCCCCGTACTTC. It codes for CASLPPYF.